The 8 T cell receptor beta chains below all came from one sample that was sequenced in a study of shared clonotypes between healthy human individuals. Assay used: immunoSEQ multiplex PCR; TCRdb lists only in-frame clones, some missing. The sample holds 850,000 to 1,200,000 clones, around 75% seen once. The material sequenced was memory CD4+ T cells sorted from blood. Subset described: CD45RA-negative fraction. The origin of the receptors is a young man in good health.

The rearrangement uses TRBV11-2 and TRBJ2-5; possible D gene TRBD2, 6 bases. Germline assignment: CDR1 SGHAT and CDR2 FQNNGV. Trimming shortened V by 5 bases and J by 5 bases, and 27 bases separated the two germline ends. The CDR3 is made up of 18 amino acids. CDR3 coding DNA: TGTGCCAGCAGCCCTACCCGAGAGGGAGGCGCAACAAGGGAGACCCAGTACTTC. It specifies CASSPTREGGATRETQYF.

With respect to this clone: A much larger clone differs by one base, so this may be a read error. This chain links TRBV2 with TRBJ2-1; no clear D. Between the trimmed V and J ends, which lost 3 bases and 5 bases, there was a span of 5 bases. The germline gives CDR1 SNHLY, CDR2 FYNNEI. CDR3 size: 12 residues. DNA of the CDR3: TGTGCCAGCAGTGACTTCCACAATGAGCAGTTCTTC. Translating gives CASSDFHNEQFF.

The CDR3 spells CASRGETGTSGRTYEQYF. The CDR3 coding sequence is TGTGCCAGCAGGGGGGAAACCGGGACTAGCGGGCGAACCTACGAGCAGTACTTC. The V call is TRBV5-6, the J call TRBJ2-7; 12 nucleotides align to TRBD2. V was clipped by 5 bases and J by 2 bases; unmatched bases: 14. The CDR3 length is 18 residues. Germline V gene data show CDR1 as SGHDT and CDR2 as YYEEEE. The whole variable domain, filled in from reference TRBV5-6 and TRBJ2-7, reads DAGVTQSPTHLIKTRGQQVTLRCSPKSGHDTVSWYQQALGQGPQFIFQYYEEEERQRGNFPDRFSGHQFPNYSSELNVNALLLGDSALYLCASRGETGTSGRTYEQYFGPGTRLTVT.

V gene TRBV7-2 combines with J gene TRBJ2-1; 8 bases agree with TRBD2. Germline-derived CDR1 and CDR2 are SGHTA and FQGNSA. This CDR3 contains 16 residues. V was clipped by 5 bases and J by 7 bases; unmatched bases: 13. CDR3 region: CASSLSGAGGWNEQFF. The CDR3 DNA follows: TGTGCCAGCAGCCTTAGCGGCGCGGGAGGTTGGAATGAGCAGTTCTTC.

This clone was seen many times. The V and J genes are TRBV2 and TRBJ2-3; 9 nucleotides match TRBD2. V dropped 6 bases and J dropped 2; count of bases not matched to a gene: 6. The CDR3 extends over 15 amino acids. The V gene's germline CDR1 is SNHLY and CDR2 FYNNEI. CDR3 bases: TGTGCCAGCAGGACTAGCGGCTCATACACAGATACGCAGTATTTT. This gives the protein CASRTSGSYTDTQYF.

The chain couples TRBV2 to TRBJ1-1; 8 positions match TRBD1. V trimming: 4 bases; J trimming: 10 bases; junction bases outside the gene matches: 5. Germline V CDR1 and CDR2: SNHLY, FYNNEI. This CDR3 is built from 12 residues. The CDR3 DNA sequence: TGTGCCAGCAGTGTTGACAGGGGAACAGCTTTCTTT. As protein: CASSVDRGTAFF.

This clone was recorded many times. The CDR3 region is CASSTRRFNQPQHF. The CDR3 nucleotides are TGTGCCAGTAGTACCCGACGGTTTAATCAGCCCCAGCATTTT. The chain combines TRBV19 with TRBJ1-5; D not resolved. The V and J ends lost 4 bases and 4 bases respectively, with 11 bases between them. The CDR3 contains 14 residues. The germline gives CDR1 LNHDA, CDR2 SQIVND (reference sequence).

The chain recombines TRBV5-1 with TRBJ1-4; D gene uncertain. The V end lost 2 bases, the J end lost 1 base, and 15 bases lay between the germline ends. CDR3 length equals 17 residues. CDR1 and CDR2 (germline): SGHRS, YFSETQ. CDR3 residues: CASSLSARVGTNEKLFF. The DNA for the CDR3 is TGCGCCAGCAGCTTATCCGCCCGGGTTGGAACTAATGAAAAACTGTTTTTT. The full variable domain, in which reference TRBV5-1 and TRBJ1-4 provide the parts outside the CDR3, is KAGVTQTPRYLIKTRGQQVTLSCSPISGHRSVSWYQQTPGQGLQFLFEYFSETQRNKGNFPGRFSGRQFSNSRSEMNVSTLELGDSALYLCASSLSARVGTNEKLFFGSGTQLSVL.